Listed here are 9 T cell receptor beta chains from one sample, sequenced in a study of shared clonotypes between healthy human individuals. The assay was immunoSEQ multiplex PCR, and TCRdb's table has in-frame clones only and misses some. Of some 580,000 clones in the sample, roughly 97% are singletons; the top ten hold about 0.06%. Specimen: naive CD4+ T cells sorted from blood. The subset is: CD45RA+ positively selected. All receptors derive from a woman under 40 in good health.

Concerning this clone itself: This specimen includes other DNA sequences encoding the same CDR3. The CDR3 reads CASSLDRGSYEQYF. CDR3 bases: TGCGCCAGCAGCTTGGATAGGGGAAGCTACGAGCAGTACTTC. The J gene is TRBJ2-7, the V gene TRBV5-1; D perhaps matches TRBD1 (5 bases). V was pared by 0 bases and J by 3 bases, with 10 bases between. The CDR3 extends over 14 amino acids. Per the germline V gene, CDR1 is SGHRS and CDR2 is YFSETQ.

V is TRBV14 and J is TRBJ2-3; tentative D call: TRBD1 (6 bases). This CDR3 has 16 amino acids. The V gene's germline CDR1 is SGHDN and CDR2 FVKESK. Trimming stripped 5 bases from V and 6 bases from J, with 21 bases between. This chain's CDR3 is CASSETGVRGWDTQYF. CDR3 bases: TGTGCCAGCAGCGAAACCGGGGTAAGGGGGTGGGATACGCAGTATTTT. The full variable domain, in which reference TRBV14 and TRBJ2-3 provide the parts outside the CDR3, is EAGVTQFPSHSVIEKGQTVTLRCDPISGHDNLYWYRRVMGKEIKFLLHFVKESKQDESGMPNNRFLAERTGGTYSTLKVQPAELEDSGVYFCASSETGVRGWDTQYFGPGTRLTVL.

The V and J genes are TRBV10-2 and TRBJ2-6, with D possibly being TRBD1 or TRBD2 (5 bases each). The germline CDR1 and CDR2 sequences are WSHSY and SAAADI. Trimming pared 2 bases from V and 4 bases from J, leaving 15 bases between. This CDR3 has 17 amino acids. The CDR3 DNA reads as TGCGCCAGCAGTGAGAGAGCAGGGACGACCGGGGCCAACGTCCTGACTTTC. Translating it yields CASSERAGTTGANVLTF.

The V gene is TRBV10-3, the J gene TRBJ2-1, with TRBD2 identical over 10 bases. Unmatched junction bases numbered 7, after V lost 0 bases and J lost 2 bases. CDR1 and CDR2 (germline): ENHRY, SYGVKD. The CDR3 contains 18 residues. CDR3 nucleotide sequence: TGTGCCATCAGTGAGTCGACGTCTAGCGGGGGCACCTACAATGAGCAGTTCTTC. This gives the protein CAISESTSSGGTYNEQFF.

The rearrangement links TRBV7-2 to TRBJ2-7; 9 bases fit TRBD1. Trimming cost V 5 bases and J 3 bases; bases outside gene matches: 8. Germline loops: CDR1 SGHTA, CDR2 FQGNSA. This CDR3 has 15 amino acids. The CDR3 DNA sequence: TGTGCCAGCAGCCTCCAGGGACAGGGAGTCTACGAGCAGTACTTC. It is translated as CASSLQGQGVYEQYF.

This clone has just one count. V gene TRBV5-1 combines with J gene TRBJ2-5; D is unresolved. The length of the CDR3 is 13 residues. Germline values: CDR1 SGHRS, CDR2 YFSETQ. The germline V and J ends were trimmed by 0 bases and 2 bases, with 5 bases remaining between them. Written as DNA, the CDR3 is TGCGCCAGCAGCTTGGTCACGCAAGAGACCCAGTACTTC. The encoded protein is CASSLVTQETQYF.

The V call is TRBV7-2, the J call TRBJ1-3, with D perhaps TRBD1 (6 bases). Per germline, CDR1 SGHTA and CDR2 FQGNSA. The CDR3 has 18 residues. V was clipped by 1 base and J by 4 bases, with 20 bases between them. For the CDR3, the DNA is TGTGCCAGCAGCTTAGATGTATGGGGGGCAGGGGACGGAAACACCATATATTTT. Protein: CASSLDVWGAGDGNTIYF. The variable domain in full, completed from reference TRBV7-2 and TRBJ1-3, reads GAGVSQSPSNKVTEKGKDVELRCDPISGHTALYWYRQSLGQGLEFLIYFQGNSAPDKSGLPSDRFSAERTGGSVSTLTIQRTQQEDSAVYLCASSLDVWGAGDGNTIYFGEGSWLTVV.

The V and J genes are TRBV4-1 and TRBJ1-3, with D perhaps matching TRBD1 (6 bases). CDR3 length: 16 amino acids. Trimming removed 3 bases at V and 2 bases at J, with 14 bases between. Germline V CDR1 and CDR2: MGHRA, YSYEKL. The CDR3 here is CASSHPTGSTGNTIYF. In DNA, the CDR3 is TGCGCCAGCAGCCACCCAACAGGGAGTACTGGAAACACCATATATTTT.

The J gene is TRBJ2-7, the V gene TRBV9; 8 positions agree with TRBD2. The germline CDR1 and CDR2 sequences are SGDLS and YYNGEE. Trimming removed 5 bases from V and 1 base from J; junction bases left unmatched: 8. The CDR3 totals 15 residues. CDR3 nucleotide sequence: TGTGCCAGCAGTCCAGGACTAGCCTCTTCCTACGAGCAGTACTTC. Encoded protein: CASSPGLASSYEQYF.